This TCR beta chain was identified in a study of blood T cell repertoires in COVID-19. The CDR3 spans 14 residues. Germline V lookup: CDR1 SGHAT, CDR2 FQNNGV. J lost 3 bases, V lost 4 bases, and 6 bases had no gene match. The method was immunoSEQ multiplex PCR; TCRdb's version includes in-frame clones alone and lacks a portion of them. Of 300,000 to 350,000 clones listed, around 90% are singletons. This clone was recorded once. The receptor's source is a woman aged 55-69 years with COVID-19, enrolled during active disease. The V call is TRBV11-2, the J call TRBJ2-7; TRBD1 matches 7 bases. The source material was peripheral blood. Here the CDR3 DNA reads TGTGCCAGCAGCTCGGTGACAGGGTTCTACGAGCAGTACTTC. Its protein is CASSSVTGFYEQYF. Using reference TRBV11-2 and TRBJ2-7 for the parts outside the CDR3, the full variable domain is EAGVAQSPRYKIIEKRQSVAFWCNPISGHATLYWYQQILGQGPKLLIQFQNNGVVDDSQLPKDRFSAERLKGVDSTLKIQPAKLEDSAVYLCASSSVTGFYEQYFGPGTRLTVT.